This is a list of T cell receptor beta chains from one sample in a study of CD8+ T cells in alopecia areata. Some clones are missing from TCRdb's copy, which holds only in-frame ones; the method was immunoSEQ multiplex PCR. The data contain about 5,500 clones, about 60% of them singletons. The source was skin, collected at week 0. All receptors come from a human donor with alopecia areata. Both conserved end residues are trimmed from each CDR3.

V: TRBV29-1; CDR3: SVDSGNTIY
V: TRBV5-6; CDR3: ASSFSSSRTGELF
V: TRBV28; CDR3: ASSRYTGSFSYEQY
V: TRBV2; CDR3: ASRGDTANYGYT
V: TRBV5-1; CDR3: ASSLGQARNYGYT
V: TRBV7-9; CDR3: ASSLQRTGVNEQF
V: TRBV2; CDR3: ASREYTEAF
V: TRBV18; CDR3: ASSPRQGRNEQF
V: TRBV2; CDR3: ASSTGLAGGPDTQY
V: TRBV7-8; CDR3: ASSLAGSGGWNQPQH
V: TRBV7-6; CDR3: ASSLRGTSQYNEQF
V: TRBV5-1; CDR3: ASSSLTTRTDTQY
V: TRBV7-9; CDR3: ASSLGANYGYT
V: TRBV7-8; CDR3: ASSLIGRSEYNEQF
V: TRBV10-1; CDR3: ASSDSREGDGYT
V: TRBV6-5; CDR3: ASSYSVRGAGDTQY
V: TRBV30; CDR3: AWSKASGPNTEAF
V: TRBV9; CDR3: ASSPEGGFSYEQY
V: TRBV6-4; CDR3: ASRERDRDGYGYT
V: TRBV6-4; CDR3: ASRRSGGANNEQF
V: TRBV6-5; CDR3: ASSYPRGGGYT
V: TRBV4-3; CDR3: ASSQVHQADYEQY
V: TRBV19; CDR3: ASSEKVANRKTYGYT
V: TRBV7-8; CDR3: AILEAGTGGNYGYT
V: TRBV28; CDR3: ASREGSYNSPLH
V: TRBV7-8; CDR3: ASSLAGTGQETQY
V: TRBV10-3; CDR3: AISQDSNYGYT
V: TRBV4-1; CDR3: ASSLSHPSNYGYT
V: TRBV12-5; CDR3: ASGLGQINTEAF
V: TRBV6-5; CDR3: ASSLAGTSGRDEQF
V: TRBV28; CDR3: ASSLAFRGTGPTDTQY
V: TRBV7-2; CDR3: ASSRVAGAPYNEQF
V: TRBV7-2; CDR3: ASSSVIANEQF
V: TRBV10-2; CDR3: ASSEWYGDRSNQPQH
V: TRBV11-2; CDR3: ASSPGAAQETQY
V: TRBV6-9; CDR3: ASSYSGRVNEQF
V: TRBV20-1; CDR3: SASIGYGYT
V: TRBV7-9; CDR3: ASKGQETQY
V: TRBV2; CDR3: ASSFFRLYYGYT
V: TRBV7-2; CDR3: ASSSGLAVNSYEQY
V: TRBV7-9; CDR3: ASSPTGLAGITDTQY
V: TRBV21-1; CDR3: ASSNQARGFHYGYT
V: TRBV6-1; CDR3: ASSATRGRTGYGYT
V: TRBV4-1; CDR3: ASSPRGGGQY
V: TRBV5-8; CDR3: ASSLGTANTEAF
V: TRBV5-1; CDR3: ASRAGQPYEQY
V: TRBV9; CDR3: ASSLGSAGNTIY
V: TRBV5-1; CDR3: ASSQLSGAGGSYNEQF
V: TRBV11-3; CDR3: ASSRRFEQF
V: TRBV15; CDR3: ATSKGYNRWTGPNQPQH
V: TRBV5-6; CDR3: ASSSMTGPTGELF
V: TRBV6-1; CDR3: ASSEARTGRGYT
V: TRBV19; CDR3: ASSMGGRNTDTQY
V: TRBV6-5; CDR3: ASSYSLQGNYEQY
V: TRBV18; CDR3: ASSAPGHRGNSGYT
V: TRBV14; CDR3: ASSPTGFTGELF
V: TRBV27; CDR3: ASSSGTGNTGELF
V: TRBV2; CDR3: ASSGSYSNQPQH
V: TRBV5-5; CDR3: ASSPRTSGGSTDTQY